Sequencing of this T cell receptor (beta chain) was carried out in a study of blood T cell repertoires in COVID-19. Study background: T cells, B-cell-depleted T cells, or PBMCs provided the cDNA or gDNA that served as material.

V lost 0 bases to trimming and J lost 5 bases; unmatched junction nucleotides: 4. The CDR3 covers 16 residues. Germline CDR1 is LGHDT and CDR2 is YNNKEL (reference sequence). The recovered donors of Cohort 3 showed two negative PCRs, clearance, or symptom resolution. The repertoire was sequenced with immunoSEQ multiplex PCR; TCRdb's copy has only in-frame clones and lacks some. The data contain 170,000 or so clones, over 75% of them singletons. The clonotype comes from a woman between 45 and 60 years old who had recovered from COVID-19. Sequencing was done on a sample of PBMCs or T cells enriched from blood (not recorded which). V and J are TRBV3-1 (or the pseudogene TRBV3-2) and TRBJ2-3; 11 bases fit TRBD2. CDR3 residues: CASSQDSLAGGDTQYF. The DNA for the CDR3 is TGTGCCAGCAGCCAAGATTCCCTAGCGGGGGGAGATACGCAGTATTTT.